The T cell receptor (beta chain) under discussion was sequenced for a study of blood T cell repertoires in COVID-19. Sequencing used immunoSEQ multiplex PCR; TCRdb keeps in-frame clones, though not all of them. The table lists about 170,000 clones, 90% of them singletons. The CDR3 is 13 residues long. V shed 6 bases and J 4 bases; nucleotides not matched to a gene: 2. V is TRBV12-3 or TRBV12-4 and J is TRBJ1-2; 10 bases are shared with TRBD1. The specimen was peripheral blood. The sequence was obtained from a man aged 50-60 years with acute or convalescent COVID-19. The CDR3 loop is CASRRDRGYGYTF. The CDR3 nucleotides read TGTGCCAGCAGGAGGGACAGGGGCTATGGCTACACCTTC.